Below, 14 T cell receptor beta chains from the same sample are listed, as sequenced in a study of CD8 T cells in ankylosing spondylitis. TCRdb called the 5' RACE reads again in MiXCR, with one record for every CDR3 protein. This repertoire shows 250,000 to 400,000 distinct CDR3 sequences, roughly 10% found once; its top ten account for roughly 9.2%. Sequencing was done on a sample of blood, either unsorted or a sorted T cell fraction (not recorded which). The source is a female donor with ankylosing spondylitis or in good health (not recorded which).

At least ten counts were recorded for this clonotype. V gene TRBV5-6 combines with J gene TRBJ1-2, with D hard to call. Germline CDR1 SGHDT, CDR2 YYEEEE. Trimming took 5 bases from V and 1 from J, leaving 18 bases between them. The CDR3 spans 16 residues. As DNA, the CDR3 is TGTGCCAGCAGTTCAGCCGGGGAGATAATTAACTATGGCTACACCTTC. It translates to CASSSAGEIINYGYTF.

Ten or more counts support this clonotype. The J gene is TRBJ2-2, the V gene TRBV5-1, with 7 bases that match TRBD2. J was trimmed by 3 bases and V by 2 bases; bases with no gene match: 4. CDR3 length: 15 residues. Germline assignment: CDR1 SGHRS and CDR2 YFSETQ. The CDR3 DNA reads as TGCGCCAGCAGCTTCGGGACTACGTACACCGGGGAGCTGTTTTTT. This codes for CASSFGTTYTGELFF. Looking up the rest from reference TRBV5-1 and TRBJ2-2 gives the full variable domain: KAGVTQTPRYLIKTRGQQVTLSCSPISGHRSVSWYQQTPGQGLQFLFEYFSETQRNKGNFPGRFSGRQFSNSRSEMNVSTLELGDSALYLCASSFGTTYTGELFFGEGSRLTVL.

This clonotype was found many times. DNA of the CDR3: TGCAGCGTTGTTGCCCCTCTAGACTACAATGAGCAGTTCTTC. Translating gives CSVVAPLDYNEQFF. This chain joins TRBV29-1 and TRBJ2-1; D remains ambiguous. Germline V gene lookup returns CDR1 SQVTM and CDR2 ANQGSEA. The CDR3 has 14 residues. V was cut by 4 bases and J by 3 bases, with 13 bases left in between.

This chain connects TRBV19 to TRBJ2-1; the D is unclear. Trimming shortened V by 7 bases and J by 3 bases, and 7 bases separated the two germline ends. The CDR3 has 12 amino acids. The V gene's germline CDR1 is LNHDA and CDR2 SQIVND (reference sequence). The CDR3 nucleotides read TGTGCCAGTATTATCGACTACAATGAGCAGTTCTTC. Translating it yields CASIIDYNEQFF.

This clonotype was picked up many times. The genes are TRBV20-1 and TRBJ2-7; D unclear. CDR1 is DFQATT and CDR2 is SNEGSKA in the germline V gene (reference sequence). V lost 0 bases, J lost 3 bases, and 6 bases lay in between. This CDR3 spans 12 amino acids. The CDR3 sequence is CSARDLGYEQYF. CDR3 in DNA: TGCAGTGCTAGAGATCTGGGCTACGAGCAGTACTTC.

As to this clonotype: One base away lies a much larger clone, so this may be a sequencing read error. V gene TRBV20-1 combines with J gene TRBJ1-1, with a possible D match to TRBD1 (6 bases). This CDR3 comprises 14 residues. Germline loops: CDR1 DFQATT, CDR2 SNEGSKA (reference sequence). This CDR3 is CSTRIGGRGTEAFF. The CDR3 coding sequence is TGCAGTACTAGGATAGGGGGGAGGGGCACTGAAGCTTTCTTT.

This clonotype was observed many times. CDR3: CASRLMIQNTGELFF. CDR3 DNA sequence: TGTGCCAGCAGACTAATGATACAAAACACCGGGGAGCTGTTTTTT. The J gene is TRBJ2-2, the V gene TRBV7-2, with D unclear. CDR3 size: 15 residues. Trimming pared 6 bases from V and 2 bases from J, leaving 13 bases between. The germline CDR1 and CDR2 sequences are SGHTA and FQGNSA.

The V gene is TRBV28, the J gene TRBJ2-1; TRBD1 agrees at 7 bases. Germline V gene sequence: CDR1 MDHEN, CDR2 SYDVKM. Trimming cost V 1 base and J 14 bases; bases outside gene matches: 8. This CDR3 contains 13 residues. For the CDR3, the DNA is TGTGCCAGCAGTTTATTAGGGGGCAGGGCTAAGTTCTTC. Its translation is CASSLLGGRAKFF.

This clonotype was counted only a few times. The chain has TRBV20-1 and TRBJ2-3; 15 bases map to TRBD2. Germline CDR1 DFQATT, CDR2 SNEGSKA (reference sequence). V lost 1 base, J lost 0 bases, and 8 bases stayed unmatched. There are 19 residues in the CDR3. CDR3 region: CSARGGLAGGRGSTDTQYF. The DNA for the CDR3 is TGCAGTGCTAGAGGGGGACTAGCGGGAGGCAGAGGTAGCACAGATACGCAGTATTTT.

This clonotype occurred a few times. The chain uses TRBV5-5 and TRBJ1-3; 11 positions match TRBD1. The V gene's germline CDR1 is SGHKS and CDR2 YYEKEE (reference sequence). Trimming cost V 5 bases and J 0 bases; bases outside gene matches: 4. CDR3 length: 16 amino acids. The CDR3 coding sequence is TGTGCCAGCAGTCCCGGGACAGGGGGCTCTGGAAACACCATATATTTT. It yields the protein CASSPGTGGSGNTIYF.

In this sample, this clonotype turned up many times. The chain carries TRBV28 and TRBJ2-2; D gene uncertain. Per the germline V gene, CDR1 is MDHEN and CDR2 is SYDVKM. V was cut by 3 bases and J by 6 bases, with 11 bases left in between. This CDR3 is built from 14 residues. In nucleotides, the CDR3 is TGTGCCAGCAGTTTTTATACAAGGTCCGGGGAGCTGTTTTTT. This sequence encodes CASSFYTRSGELFF.

The chain's CDR3 is CASSSGSFRGYTF. DNA for the CDR3: TGTGCCAGCAGCTCCGGCTCGTTTCGTGGCTACACCTTC. The chain carries TRBV7-3 and TRBJ1-2; D unclear. Trimming took 4 bases from V and 7 from J, leaving 13 bases between them. The CDR3 sequence is 13 residues long. The germline CDR1 and CDR2 sequences are SGHTA and FQGTGA.

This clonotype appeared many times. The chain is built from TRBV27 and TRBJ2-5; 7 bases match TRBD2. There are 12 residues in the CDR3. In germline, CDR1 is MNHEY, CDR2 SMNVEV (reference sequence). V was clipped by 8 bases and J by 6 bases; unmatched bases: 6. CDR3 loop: CASGRESQTQYF. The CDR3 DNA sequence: TGTGCCAGCGGGCGGGAGAGTCAGACCCAGTACTTC.

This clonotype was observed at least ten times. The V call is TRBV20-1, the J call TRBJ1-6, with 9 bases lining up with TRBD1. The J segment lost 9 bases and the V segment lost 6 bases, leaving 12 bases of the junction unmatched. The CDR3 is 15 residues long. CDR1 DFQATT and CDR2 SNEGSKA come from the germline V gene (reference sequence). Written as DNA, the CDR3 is TGCAGTGCCCCCACGGGACAGGGCTGGGGTTCACCCCTCCACTTT. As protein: CSAPTGQGWGSPLHF.